This T cell receptor beta chain was sequenced in a study of T cells after yellow fever vaccination (dated by TCRdb to the late 2010s). About the investigation overall: Libraries from fractions with low cell numbers were prepared with the SMART-Seq v4 Ultra Low Input RNA kit. To track T-cell clones before and after primary and booster YFV17D yellow fever vaccination, bulk TCR alpha and beta repertoires were sequenced longitudinally. Blood was drawn at multiple timepoints before and after primary and secondary immunization, with bulk PBMC replicates and cell subsets isolated. Two healthy male donors made up the cohort, one aged 18 to 29 years and the other aged 30 to 39 years. Points the paper makes about the study in general: FACS-sorted repertoires could contain abundant contaminating clonotypes from the bulk population, so computational filtering was required. Because only two donors were included in the study, the extent to which the findings can be generalized is limited. After the booster, most clones that had expanded after primary vaccination were detected again (approximately 95% of CD4 and under 90% of CD8), suggesting broad maintenance of memory. The secondary T-cell response was weaker than the primary response but faster, peaking on day 5 instead of day 15. A small fraction of clonotypes showed up in both the CD4 and CD8 compartments, probably as a result of convergent recombination.

TCR cDNA was made using 5'RACE template switching, a step that added a universal primer site and unique molecular identifiers. Priming for cDNA synthesis came from both the TCR alpha and TCR beta constant segments. Libraries were amplified in two PCR steps, with sample barcodes and sequencing adapters added in the second step. Sequencing of libraries was performed on Illumina HiSeq 2500 (2x100 bp) or NovaSeq (2x150 bp). The paper's processing steps were these. Demultiplexing of reads and collapsing into UMI consensus sequences were performed with MIGEC, and V(D)J alignment was carried out with MiXCR. Vaccine-responding clonotypes were identified with edgeR using replicate PBMC samples, with FDR below 0.01 and a log2 fold change above 5 up to day 15 being required. Each bulk clonotype was labeled CD4 or CD8 based on which sequenced repertoire, CD4 or CD8, contained the clonotype at higher abundance. Using fastp trimming at Q25 and MiXCR clonotype assembly, TCRdb reanalyzed the public sequencing data and kept in-frame beta chains. Rows with one shared CDR3 protein collapse into an entry with the most common genes and DNA. The V and J calls here are based on TCRdb, not the publication. This sample gives about 74,000 distinct CDR3 sequences in total; approximately 7% of them show up just once. 30% to 40% of the sample is taken by the ten largest.

This clonotype was observed many times. The antigen it recognizes is unknown. Base qualities are missing; no much larger clone stands one base away. The intended sense of this specimen's treatment or condition label: live attenuated yellow fever vaccine strain. A standard Ficoll-Paque protocol was used to isolate PBMCs from peripheral blood. Dynabeads CD4 and CD8 positive selection kits were used to isolate the CD4 and CD8 T-cell fractions. TriZol was used to extract RNA from bulk PBMCs, from CD4 and CD8 fractions, and from dextramer-positive and dextramer-negative fractions. Taken from the germline V gene (reference sequence), the CDR1 and CDR2 loops are DFQATT and SNEGSKA. Taken from cysteine to phenylalanine, the CDR3 has 16 residues. Only the CDR3 part of the read is kept: 48 bases, read in frame from the first base. V is reduced by 0 bases and J by 0 bases, leaving a spacing of 12 bases between them.

The rearranged chain carries TRBV20-1 and TRBJ1-3, and possibly TRBD1, on 5 matching bases. This TCR came from a man aged 18 to 35 who received the YFV17D yellow fever vaccine. The sample here was CD8+ T cells sorted from PBMCs, taken 5 days after the first yellow fever vaccination. The sequence in DNA is TGCAGTGCTAGAGATGGGGACTGGGACTCTGGAAACACCATATATTTT. This codes for CSARDGDWDSGNTIYF.